One sample yielded the 4 T cell receptor beta chains listed below, sequenced in a study of blood T cells in healthy people across ages. Next came a second PCR, run for about 7 to 12 cycles, which used a sample-barcoded 5' primer along with a J-beta primer mix. TCRdb re-called the 5' RACE reads through MiXCR, storing one row per CDR3 protein. This table holds some 1.4 million distinct CDR3 sequences, around 42% found once. Sequencing was done on a sample of blood. These receptors were collected from a woman between 18 and 29 years old in good health.

This clonotype has only a few counts. The chain employs TRBV29-1 and TRBJ2-7, with D maybe TRBD2 (6 bases). Germline lookup yields CDR1 SQVTM and CDR2 ANQGSEA. V was shortened by 4 bases and J by 3 bases, with 7 bases between the two germline ends. This CDR3 spans 11 amino acids. CDR3 nucleotides: TGCAGCGTTGCGGGGGACTACGAGCAGTACTTC. This translates into CSVAGDYEQYF.

The J gene is TRBJ1-1, the V gene TRBV20-1; no clear D gene. CDR1 and CDR2 (germline): DFQATT, SNEGSKA (reference sequence). This CDR3 region has 12 residues. The germline V and J ends were trimmed by 6 bases and 3 bases, with 11 bases remaining between them. CDR3 nucleotides: TGCAGTGCCAGGCCCCTGCACACTGAAGCTTTCTTT. Amino acid sequence: CSARPLHTEAFF.

This clonotype was counted only a few times. The chain joins TRBV12-3 or TRBV12-4 to TRBJ1-6; D is perhaps TRBD1 (5 bases). The CDR3 is 15 residues long. V was clipped by 2 bases and J by 6 bases, with 11 bases between them. The CDR3 spells CASSLSGTANSPLHF. The DNA of the CDR3 is TGTGCCAGCAGTTTATCCGGGACTGCTAATTCACCCCTCCACTTT.

This clonotype has more than one count but fewer than ten. The CDR3 DNA reads TGTGCCAGCAGCCCCCGCTCGGGGAAGGAGGAAAAACTGTTTTTT. It encodes CASSPRSGKEEKLFF. The V call is TRBV4-2, the J call TRBJ1-4; no reliable D call. Trimming removed 4 bases at V and 8 bases at J, with 17 bases between. Per the germline V gene, CDR1 is LGHNA and CDR2 is YNFKEQ. The length of the CDR3 is 15 residues.